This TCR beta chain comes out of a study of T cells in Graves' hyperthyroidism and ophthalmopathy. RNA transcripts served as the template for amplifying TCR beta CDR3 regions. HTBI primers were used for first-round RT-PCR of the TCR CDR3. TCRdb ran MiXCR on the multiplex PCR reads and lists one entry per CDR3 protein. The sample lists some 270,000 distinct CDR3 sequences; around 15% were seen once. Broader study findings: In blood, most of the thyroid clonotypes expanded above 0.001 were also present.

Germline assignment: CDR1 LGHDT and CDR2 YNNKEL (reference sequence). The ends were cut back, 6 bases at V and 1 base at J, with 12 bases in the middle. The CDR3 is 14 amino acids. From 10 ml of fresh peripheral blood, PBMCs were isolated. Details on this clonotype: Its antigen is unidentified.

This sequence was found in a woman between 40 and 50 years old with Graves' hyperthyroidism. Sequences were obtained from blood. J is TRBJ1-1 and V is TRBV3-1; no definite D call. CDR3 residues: CASSQQWSNTEAFF. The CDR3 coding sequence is TGTGCCAGCAGTCAACAGTGGTCGAACACTGAAGCTTTCTTT.